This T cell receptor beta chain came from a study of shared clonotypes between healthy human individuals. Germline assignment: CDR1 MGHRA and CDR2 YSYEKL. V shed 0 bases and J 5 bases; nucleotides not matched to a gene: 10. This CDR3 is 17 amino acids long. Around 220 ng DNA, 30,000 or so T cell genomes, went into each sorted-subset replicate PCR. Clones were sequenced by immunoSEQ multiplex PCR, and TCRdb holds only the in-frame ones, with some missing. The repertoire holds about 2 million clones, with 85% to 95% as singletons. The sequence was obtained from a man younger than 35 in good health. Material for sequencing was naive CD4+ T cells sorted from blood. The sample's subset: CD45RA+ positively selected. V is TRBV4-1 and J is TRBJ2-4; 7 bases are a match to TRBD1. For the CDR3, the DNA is TGCGCCAGCAGCCAAGACCGGACAGGCCCACGTCAAAACATTCAGTACTTC. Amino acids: CASSQDRTGPRQNIQYF.